These 12 T cell receptor beta chains originate from one sample sequenced in a study of blood T cells in healthy people across ages. Through a sample-barcoded 5' primer and a J-beta primer mix, a second PCR was run for about 7 to 12 cycles. TCRdb ran MiXCR on the 5' RACE reads and lists one entry per CDR3 protein. The sample contains hundreds of thousands of distinct CDR3 sequences, 55% to 75% of which appear only once. The sample comprised blood. These receptors all come from a young man in good health.

To note about this clonotype: At one of its ends the junction is not consistent with the germline gene, which may arise from a read error. The chain is built from TRBV6-5 and TRBJ2-3; 8 bases map to TRBD2. Per the germline V gene, CDR1 is MNHEY and CDR2 is SVGAGI. This CDR3 is 15 amino acids long. The CDR3: CASSYAGTSADTQYF. In nucleotides, the CDR3 is TGTGCTAGCAGTTACGCGGGGACTAGTGCGGATACGCAGTATTTT.

V usage is TRBV5-1 and J usage is TRBJ2-5; 8 bases map to TRBD1. Germline loops: CDR1 SGHRS, CDR2 YFSETQ. The CDR3 extends over 20 amino acids. V lost 0 bases and J lost 4; bases outside the gene matches: 20. CDR3 DNA sequence: TGCGCCAGCAGCTTGGGGTTTTCAGGACAGGGCCCACCCGGGGGAGAGACCCAGTACTTC. As protein: CASSLGFSGQGPPGGETQYF. Drawing the rest from reference TRBV5-1 and TRBJ2-5, the complete variable domain is KAGVTQTPRYLIKTRGQQVTLSCSPISGHRSVSWYQQTPGQGLQFLFEYFSETQRNKGNFPGRFSGRQFSNSRSEMNVSTLELGDSALYLCASSLGFSGQGPPGGETQYFGPGTRLLVL.

The chain joins TRBV5-1 to TRBJ2-3, with TRBD2 as a possible D gene (6 bases). The CDR3 has 15 residues. CDR1 and CDR2 (germline): SGHRS, YFSETQ. V was clipped by 4 bases and J by 0 bases, with 12 bases between them. For the CDR3, the DNA is TGCGCCAGCAGCAGACGGCGGGATAGCACAGATACGCAGTATTTT. Amino acids: CASSRRRDSTDTQYF.

V usage is TRBV20-1 and J usage is TRBJ2-7; D is possibly TRBD1 or TRBD2 (6 bases each). The CDR3 is made up of 14 amino acids. V dropped 4 bases and J dropped 7 bases, with 20 bases sitting between them. Germline values: CDR1 DFQATT, CDR2 SNEGSKA (reference sequence). The CDR3: CSAIWGAVLGEQYF. CDR3 sequence (DNA): TGCAGTGCTATCTGGGGGGCGGTTTTGGGGGAGCAGTACTTC.

This clonotype was seen ten or more times. The genes are TRBV7-2 and TRBJ2-7; no reliable D call. The CDR3 totals 12 residues. Germline-derived CDR1 and CDR2 are SGHTA and FQGNSA. The V end was cut by 5 bases, the J end by 4 bases, with 9 bases between. In DNA form, the CDR3 reads TGTGCCAGCAGCCCGGACGGTTACGAGCAGTACTTC. Protein sequence: CASSPDGYEQYF.

The V and J genes are TRBV3-1 and TRBJ2-7, with D possibly TRBD2 on 6 matching bases. The CDR3 has 17 amino acids. The V end lost 4 bases, the J end lost 2 bases, and 21 bases lay between the germline ends. Germline V lookup: CDR1 LGHDT, CDR2 YNNKEL (reference sequence). CDR3 residues: CASSPLGTGERAYEQYF. The CDR3 DNA is TGTGCCAGCAGCCCGCTAGGGACTGGGGAGAGAGCCTACGAGCAGTACTTC.

V usage is TRBV3-1 and J usage is TRBJ1-2, with a possible D match to TRBD1 (5 bases). CDR3 length: 16 residues. Between the trimmed V and J ends, which lost 0 bases and 3 bases, there was a span of 14 bases. CDR1 and CDR2 (germline): LGHDT, YNNKEL (reference sequence). The CDR3 nucleotides are TGTGCCAGCAGCCAAGAATTCTCGGGACGATACTATGGCTACACCTTC. As protein: CASSQEFSGRYYGYTF.

Only one count was recorded for this clonotype. CDR3 bases: TGTGCCAGCAGATCCACAGGTCCCTACGAGCAGTACTTC. Translation: CASRSTGPYEQYF. V is TRBV6-2 or TRBV6-3 and J is TRBJ2-7; TRBD1 might be the D (5 bases). V was shortened by 6 bases and J by 2 bases, with 11 bases between the two germline ends. There are 13 residues in the CDR3. The germline V gene has CDR1 MNHEY and CDR2 SVGEGT.

This chain joins TRBV6-2 or TRBV6-3 and TRBJ2-3; tentative D call: TRBD1 (6 bases). V was clipped by 2 bases and J by 4 bases, with 10 bases between them. The CDR3 has 14 residues. The germline CDR1 and CDR2 sequences are MNHEY and SVGEGT. Written as DNA, the CDR3 is TGTGCCAGCAGTTACCCGGGACAACCAGATACGCAGTATTTT. Residues: CASSYPGQPDTQYF.

This clonotype has just a few counts. J is TRBJ2-5 and V is TRBV12-3 or TRBV12-4, with 8 bases identical to TRBD2. CDR3 length: 15 residues. The V gene end was trimmed by 8 bases and the J gene end by 4 bases; junction bases not matched to a gene: 12. The CDR3 DNA is TGTGCCAGCGCTCCCTTTAGCGGGGTGGGAGAGACCCAGTACTTC. This codes for CASAPFSGVGETQYF.

A few counts support this clonotype. This chain joins TRBV7-2 and TRBJ2-7; D is uncertain. The CDR3 is 16 residues long. Germline lookup yields CDR1 SGHTA and CDR2 FQGNSA. The V gene lost 4 bases and the J gene lost 2 bases, with 18 bases spanning the gap. The CDR3 spells CASSSRILGIPYEQYF. The CDR3 nucleotides read TGTGCCAGCAGCTCCAGGATCTTAGGTATCCCCTACGAGCAGTACTTC.

CDR3: CASRWPNGRNTF. CDR3 nucleotides: TGTGCCAGCAGGTGGCCAAATGGTCGCAACACCTTC. The chain employs TRBV27 and TRBJ1-2; D is unresolved. The ends were cut back, 6 bases at V and 12 bases at J, with 17 bases in the middle. CDR1 is MNHEY and CDR2 is SMNVEV in the germline V gene (reference sequence). This CDR3 spans 12 amino acids.